A selection of T cell receptor beta chains follows, all from one sample in a study of naive and memory T cell subsets. TCRdb reanalysed the UMI-ligation and nested PCR reads using MiXCR and keeps one entry per CDR3 protein. The sample consists of about 150,000 distinct CDR3 sequences, roughly 22% of them appearing once. Source material: naive CD4+ T cells from blood. All receptors come from a human donor in good health. The CDR3 runs from the conserved cysteine through the conserved F or W. The order of the fields is J gene, D gene, clone size, V gene, CDR3 DNA, CDR3 protein. The D gene is left open where the match is weak. Size values are once, few and many counts, or a class for expanded clones, and some rows have none.

J: TRBJ1-5; D: -; size: -; V: TRBV5-1; DNA: TGCGCCAGCAGCTCGGGTCTCGGGAGCCCCAATCAGCCCCAGCATTTT; CDR3: CASSSGLGSPNQPQHF
J: TRBJ2-3; D: TRBD1; size: many; V: TRBV28; DNA: TGTGCCAGCAGTCCGGGACAGGGGAGTGCAGATACGCAGTATTTT; CDR3: CASSPGQGSADTQYF
J: TRBJ2-7; D: -; size: -; V: TRBV10-3; DNA: TGTGCCATCGGGACCCACCAATCCTACGATCAGTACTTC; CDR3: CAIGTHQSYDQYF
J: TRBJ2-1; D: TRBD2; size: -; V: TRBV4-1; DNA: TGCGCCAGCAGCCAAGGACTAGCGGAAGACAATGAGCAGTTCTTC; CDR3: CASSQGLAEDNEQFF
J: TRBJ2-3; D: TRBD2; size: few; V: TRBV12-3/TRBV12-4; DNA: TGTGCCAGCAGTTTAACTGCGGGGGTTAGCACAGATACGCAGTATTTT; CDR3: CASSLTAGVSTDTQYF
J: TRBJ2-6; D: -; size: few; V: TRBV24-1; DNA: TGTGCCACCAGTGGGCAGGGAACTGGGGCCAACGTCCTGACTTTC; CDR3: CATSGQGTGANVLTF
J: TRBJ2-1; D: -; size: -; V: TRBV6-1; DNA: TGTGCCAGCAGTCCATTACCTAGGCAGGGATCCTACAATGAGCAGTTCTTC; CDR3: CASSPLPRQGSYNEQFF
J: TRBJ1-5; D: -; size: -; V: TRBV2; DNA: TGTGCCAGCAGAGGGGACAGCAATCAGCCCCAGCATTTT; CDR3: CASRGDSNQPQHF
J: TRBJ1-3; D: TRBD1; size: once; V: TRBV7-8; DNA: TGTGCCAGCAGCTCGATTACAGGGGCGAGAAACACCATATATTTT; CDR3: CASSSITGARNTIYF
J: TRBJ1-1; D: -; size: -; V: TRBV28; DNA: TGTGCCAGCAGCTTGGACACTGAAGCTTTCTTT; CDR3: CASSLDTEAFF
J: TRBJ2-2; D: TRBD2; size: -; V: TRBV20-1; DNA: TGCAGTGTGTCGAGACTAGCGGGCTCCGGGGAGCTGTTTTTT; CDR3: CSVSRLAGSGELFF
J: TRBJ2-1; D: -; size: few; V: TRBV24-1; DNA: TGTGCCACCAGTGACCGAAGGGGGTCCTACAATGAGCAGTTCTTC; CDR3: CATSDRRGSYNEQFF
J: TRBJ2-7; D: -; size: few; V: TRBV20-1; DNA: TGCAGTGCCCCTTCGCCGGGACCCCTGGCCTACGAGCAGTACTTC; CDR3: CSAPSPGPLAYEQYF
J: TRBJ2-3; D: -; size: few; V: TRBV20-1; DNA: TGCAGTGCTAGGGGCACTAGGAGGGTCACAGATACGCAGTATTTT; CDR3: CSARGTRRVTDTQYF
J: TRBJ2-5; D: -; size: few; V: TRBV20-1; DNA: TGCAGTGCTAGCGTCAGGAGCCAAGAGACCCAGTACTTC; CDR3: CSASVRSQETQYF
J: TRBJ2-1; D: TRBD1; size: few; V: TRBV10-2; DNA: TGCGCCAGCAGTCGGACAGGGGTCTATGAGCAGTTCTTC; CDR3: CASSRTGVYEQFF
J: TRBJ2-7; D: TRBD1; size: few; V: TRBV14; DNA: TGTGCCAGCAGCCACGCCGACAGGGCTATACCCTACGAGCAGTACTTC; CDR3: CASSHADRAIPYEQYF
J: TRBJ2-2; D: -; size: -; V: TRBV7-3; DNA: TGTGCCAGCAGCTTAACGGCGGGGACCGGGGAGCTGTTTTTT; CDR3: CASSLTAGTGELFF
J: TRBJ1-2; D: -; size: -; V: TRBV5-5; DNA: TGTGCCAGCAGCTTGGCGCTAGGGGGGTCGTGGGGCTACACCTTC; CDR3: CASSLALGGSWGYTF
J: TRBJ2-4; D: -; size: few; V: TRBV28; DNA: TGTGCCAGCATGATTTCGGGCTCAAAAAACATTCAGTACTTC; CDR3: CASMISGSKNIQYF
J: TRBJ2-4; D: TRBD2; size: -; V: TRBV28; DNA: TGTGCCAGCAGGGATGGTGGGGCGGGAGGCATTACAACTGCCAAAAACATTCAGTACTTC; CDR3: CASRDGGAGGITTAKNIQYF
J: TRBJ1-6; D: -; size: few; V: TRBV7-2; DNA: TGTGCCAGCAGCTTAGGACTTGGTAATTCACCCCTCCACTTT; CDR3: CASSLGLGNSPLHF
J: TRBJ1-1; D: TRBD1; size: -; V: TRBV5-1; DNA: TGCGCCAGCAGCCAACAGGGGGCCAACACTGAAGCTTTCTTT; CDR3: CASSQQGANTEAFF
J: TRBJ2-2; D: -; size: -; V: TRBV7-6; DNA: TGTGCCAGCAGCTTTTCCTTAAACACCGGGGAGCTGTTTTTT; CDR3: CASSFSLNTGELFF
J: TRBJ1-1; D: TRBD1; size: few; V: TRBV6-1; DNA: TGTGCCAGCAGTGTTCCCCGGGACAGTGGCGAAGCTTTCTTT; CDR3: CASSVPRDSGEAFF
J: TRBJ2-1; D: -; size: few; V: TRBV28; DNA: TGTGCCAGCAGTCCACCCCCCAGGAACAATGAGCAGTTCTTC; CDR3: CASSPPPRNNEQFF
J: TRBJ2-3; D: TRBD2; size: few; V: TRBV11-2; DNA: TGTGCCAGCAGCGAGGGACTAGCGGGCACAGATACGCAGTATTTT; CDR3: CASSEGLAGTDTQYF
J: TRBJ2-7; D: TRBD1; size: few; V: TRBV4-1; DNA: TGCGCCAGCAGCCGCGACAGGGGAAGAGGGTACGAGCAGTACTTC; CDR3: CASSRDRGRGYEQYF
J: TRBJ1-1; D: -; size: -; V: TRBV14; DNA: TGTGCCAGCAGCCAAGCCCAGCTCACTGAAGCTTTCTTT; CDR3: CASSQAQLTEAFF
J: TRBJ2-2; D: TRBD2; size: few; V: TRBV29-1; DNA: TGCAGCGTACGACTAGCGGGAGGAGGGAACACCGGGGAGCTGTTTTTT; CDR3: CSVRLAGGGNTGELFF